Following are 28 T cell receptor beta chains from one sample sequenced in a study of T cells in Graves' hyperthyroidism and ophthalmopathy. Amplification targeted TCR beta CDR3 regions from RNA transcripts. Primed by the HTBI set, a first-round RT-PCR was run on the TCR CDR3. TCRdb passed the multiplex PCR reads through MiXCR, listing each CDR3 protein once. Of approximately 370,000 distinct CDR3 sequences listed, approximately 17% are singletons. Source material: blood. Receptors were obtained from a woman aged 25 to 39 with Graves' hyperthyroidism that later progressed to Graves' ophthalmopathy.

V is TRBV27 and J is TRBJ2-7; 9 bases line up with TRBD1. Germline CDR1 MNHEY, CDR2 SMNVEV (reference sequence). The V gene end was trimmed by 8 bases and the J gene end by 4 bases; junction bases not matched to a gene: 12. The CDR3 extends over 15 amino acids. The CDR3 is CASRLAGTGFYEQYF. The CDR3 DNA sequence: TGTGCCAGCCGATTGGCCGGGACAGGGTTTTACGAGCAGTACTTC.

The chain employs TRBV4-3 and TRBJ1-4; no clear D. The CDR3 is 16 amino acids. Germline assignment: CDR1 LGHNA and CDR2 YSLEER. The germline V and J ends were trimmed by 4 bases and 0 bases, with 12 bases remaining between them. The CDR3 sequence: CASSRRDTATNEKLFF. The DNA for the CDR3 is TGCGCCAGCAGCCGCAGAGACACTGCAACTAATGAAAAACTGTTTTTT.

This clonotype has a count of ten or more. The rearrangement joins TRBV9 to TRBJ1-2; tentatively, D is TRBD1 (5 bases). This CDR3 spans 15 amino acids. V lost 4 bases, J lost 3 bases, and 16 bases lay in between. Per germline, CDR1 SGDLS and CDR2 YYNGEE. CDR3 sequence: CASSPRDGTYYGYTF. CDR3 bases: TGTGCCAGCAGCCCCAGGGACGGTACCTACTATGGCTACACCTTC.

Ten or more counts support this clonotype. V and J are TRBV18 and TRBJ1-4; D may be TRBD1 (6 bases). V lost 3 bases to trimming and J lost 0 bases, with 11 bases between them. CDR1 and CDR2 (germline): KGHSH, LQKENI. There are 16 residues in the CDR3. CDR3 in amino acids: CASSPRGHATNEKLFF. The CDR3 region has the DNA TGTGCCAGCTCACCCAGGGGACACGCAACTAATGAAAAACTGTTTTTT.

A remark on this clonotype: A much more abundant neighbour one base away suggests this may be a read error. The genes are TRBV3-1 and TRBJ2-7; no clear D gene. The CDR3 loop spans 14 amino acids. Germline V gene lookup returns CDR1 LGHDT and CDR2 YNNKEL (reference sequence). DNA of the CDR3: TGTGCCAGCAGCCAATCAAGCGTCCGCTACGATCAGTACTTC. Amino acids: CASSQSSVRYDQYF.

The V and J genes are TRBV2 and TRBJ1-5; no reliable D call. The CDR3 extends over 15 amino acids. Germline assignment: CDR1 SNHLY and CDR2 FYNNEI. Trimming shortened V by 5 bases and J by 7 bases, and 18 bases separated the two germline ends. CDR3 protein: CASSLRPLPGQPQHF. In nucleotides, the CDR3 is TGTGCCAGCAGTCTCAGGCCGCTCCCGGGGCAGCCCCAGCATTTT.

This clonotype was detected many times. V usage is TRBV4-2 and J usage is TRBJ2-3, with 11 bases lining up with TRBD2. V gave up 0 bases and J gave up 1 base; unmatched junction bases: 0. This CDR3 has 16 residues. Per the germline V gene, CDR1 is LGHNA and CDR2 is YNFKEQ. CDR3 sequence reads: CASSQELAGGTDTQYF. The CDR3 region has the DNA TGTGCCAGCAGCCAAGAACTAGCGGGGGGCACAGATACGCAGTATTTT.

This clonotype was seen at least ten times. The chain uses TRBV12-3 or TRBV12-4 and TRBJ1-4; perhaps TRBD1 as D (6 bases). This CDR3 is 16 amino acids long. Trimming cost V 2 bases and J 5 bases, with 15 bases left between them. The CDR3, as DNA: TGTGCCAGCAGTTTATCAGGGGCCAGCCTGAATGAAAAACTGTTTTTT. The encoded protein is CASSLSGASLNEKLFF.

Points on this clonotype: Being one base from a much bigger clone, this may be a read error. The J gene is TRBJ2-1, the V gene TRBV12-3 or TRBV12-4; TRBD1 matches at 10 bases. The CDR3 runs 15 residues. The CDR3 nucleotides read TGTGCCAGCAATTGGGGACAGGGGAAATACAATGGGCAGTTCTTC. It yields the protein CASNWGQGKYNGQFF.

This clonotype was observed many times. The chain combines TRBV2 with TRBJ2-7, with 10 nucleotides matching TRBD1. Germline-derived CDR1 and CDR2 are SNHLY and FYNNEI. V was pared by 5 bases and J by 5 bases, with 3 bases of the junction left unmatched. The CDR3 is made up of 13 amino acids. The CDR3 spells CASSTDRGHEQYF. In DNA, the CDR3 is TGTGCCAGCAGTACTGACAGGGGGCACGAGCAGTACTTC.

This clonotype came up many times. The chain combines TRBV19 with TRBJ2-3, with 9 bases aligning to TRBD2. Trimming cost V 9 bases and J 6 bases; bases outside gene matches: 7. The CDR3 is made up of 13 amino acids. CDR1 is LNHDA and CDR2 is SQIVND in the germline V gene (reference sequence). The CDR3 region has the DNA TGTGCCAGCCTTAGCGGGAGCGGGGATACGCAGTATTTT. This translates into CASLSGSGDTQYF.

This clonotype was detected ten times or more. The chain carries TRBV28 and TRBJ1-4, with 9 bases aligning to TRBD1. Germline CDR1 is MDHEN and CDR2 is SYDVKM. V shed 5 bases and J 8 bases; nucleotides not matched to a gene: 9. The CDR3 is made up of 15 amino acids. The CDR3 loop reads CASSPSTGGEEKLFF. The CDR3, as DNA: TGTGCCAGCAGTCCTTCGACAGGGGGAGAAGAAAAACTGTTTTTT. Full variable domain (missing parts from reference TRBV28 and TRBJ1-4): DVKVTQSSRYLVKRTGEKVFLECVQDMDHENMFWYRQDPGLGLRLIYFSYDVKMKEKGDIPEGYSVSREKKERFSLILESASTNQTSMYLCASSPSTGGEEKLFFGSGTQLSVL.

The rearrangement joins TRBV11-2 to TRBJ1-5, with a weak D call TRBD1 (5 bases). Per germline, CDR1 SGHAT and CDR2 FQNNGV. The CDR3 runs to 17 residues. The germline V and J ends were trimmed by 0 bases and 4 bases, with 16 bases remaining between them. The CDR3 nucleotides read TGTGCCAGCAGCTTAGAAGGCCAGGGACTGGGGAATCAGCCCCAGCATTTT. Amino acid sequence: CASSLEGQGLGNQPQHF.

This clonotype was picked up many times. This chain's CDR3 is CASSPTGTSGRDEQYF. DNA of the CDR3: TGTGCCAGCAGCCCGACCGGGACTAGCGGGAGGGACGAGCAGTACTTC. V usage is TRBV11-3 and J usage is TRBJ2-7; 16 positions agree with TRBD2. This CDR3 is 16 amino acids long. Looked up from germline, CDR1 is SGHNT and CDR2 is YENEEA. V shed 5 bases and J 5 bases; nucleotides not matched to a gene: 6.

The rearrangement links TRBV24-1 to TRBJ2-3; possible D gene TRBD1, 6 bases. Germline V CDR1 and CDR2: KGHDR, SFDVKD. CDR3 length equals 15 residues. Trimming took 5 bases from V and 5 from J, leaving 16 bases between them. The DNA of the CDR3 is TGTGCCACCAGTGGGGGGCTTCTTTGGGAAGATACGCAGTATTTT. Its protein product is CATSGGLLWEDTQYF.

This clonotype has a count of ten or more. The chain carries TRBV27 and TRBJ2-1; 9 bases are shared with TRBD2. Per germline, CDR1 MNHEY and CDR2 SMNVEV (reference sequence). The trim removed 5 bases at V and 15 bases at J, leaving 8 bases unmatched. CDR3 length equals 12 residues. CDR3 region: CASSGTSLRRFF. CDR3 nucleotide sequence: TGTGCCAGCAGTGGGACTAGCTTACGTAGGTTCTTC.

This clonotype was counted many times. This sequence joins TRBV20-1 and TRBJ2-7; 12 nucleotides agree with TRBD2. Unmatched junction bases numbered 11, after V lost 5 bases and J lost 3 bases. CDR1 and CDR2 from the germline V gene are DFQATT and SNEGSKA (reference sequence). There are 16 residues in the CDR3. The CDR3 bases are TGCAGTGCTTGGCGACTAGCGGGAGAGACTCGCTACGAGCAGTACTTC. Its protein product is CSAWRLAGETRYEQYF.

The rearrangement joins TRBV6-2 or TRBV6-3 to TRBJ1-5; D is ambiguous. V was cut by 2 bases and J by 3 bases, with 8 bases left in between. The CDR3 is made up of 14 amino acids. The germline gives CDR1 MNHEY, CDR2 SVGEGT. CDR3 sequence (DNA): TGTGCCAGCAGTTACGTCTCGAACAATCAGCCCCAGCATTTT. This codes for CASSYVSNNQPQHF.

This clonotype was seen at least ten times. CDR3 coding DNA: TGCAGTGCTATAAGGTCGGAAAATGAAAAACTGTTTTTT. Translating it yields CSAIRSENEKLFF. The chain joins TRBV20-1 to TRBJ1-4; D is undetermined. Trimming left V 4 bases short and J 5 bases short, with 11 bases between. The CDR3 extends over 13 amino acids. The V gene's germline CDR1 is DFQATT and CDR2 SNEGSKA (reference sequence).

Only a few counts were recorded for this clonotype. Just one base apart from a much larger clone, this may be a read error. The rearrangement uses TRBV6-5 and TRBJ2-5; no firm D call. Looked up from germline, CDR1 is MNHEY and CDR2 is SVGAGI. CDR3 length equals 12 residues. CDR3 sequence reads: CASSYSPETRYF. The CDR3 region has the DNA TGTGCCAGCAGTTACTCGCCAGAGACCCGGTACTTC.

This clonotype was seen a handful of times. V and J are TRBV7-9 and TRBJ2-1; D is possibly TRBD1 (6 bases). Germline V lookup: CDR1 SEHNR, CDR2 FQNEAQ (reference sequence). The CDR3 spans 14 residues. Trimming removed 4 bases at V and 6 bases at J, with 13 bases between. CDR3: CASSSEDRRNEQFF. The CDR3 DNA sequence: TGTGCCAGCAGCTCGGAAGACAGGCGCAATGAGCAGTTCTTC.

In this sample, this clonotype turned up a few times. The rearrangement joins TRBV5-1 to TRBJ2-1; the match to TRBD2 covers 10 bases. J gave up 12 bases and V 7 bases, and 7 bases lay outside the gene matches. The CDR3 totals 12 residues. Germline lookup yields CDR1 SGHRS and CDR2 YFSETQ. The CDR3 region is CASRTSGGGQFF. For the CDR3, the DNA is TGCGCCAGCCGGACTAGCGGTGGGGGGCAGTTCTTC. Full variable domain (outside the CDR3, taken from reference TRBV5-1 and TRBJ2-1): KAGVTQTPRYLIKTRGQQVTLSCSPISGHRSVSWYQQTPGQGLQFLFEYFSETQRNKGNFPGRFSGRQFSNSRSEMNVSTLELGDSALYLCASRTSGGGQFFGPGTRLTVL.

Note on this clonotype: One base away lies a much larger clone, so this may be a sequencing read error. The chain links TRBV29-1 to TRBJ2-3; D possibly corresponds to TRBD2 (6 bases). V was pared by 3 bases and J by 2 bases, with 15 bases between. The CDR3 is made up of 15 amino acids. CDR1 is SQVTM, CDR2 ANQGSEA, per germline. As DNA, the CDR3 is TGCAGCGTTGAGGGAGGTAGCGGATACACAGATACGCAGTATTTT. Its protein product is CSVEGGSGYTDTQYF.

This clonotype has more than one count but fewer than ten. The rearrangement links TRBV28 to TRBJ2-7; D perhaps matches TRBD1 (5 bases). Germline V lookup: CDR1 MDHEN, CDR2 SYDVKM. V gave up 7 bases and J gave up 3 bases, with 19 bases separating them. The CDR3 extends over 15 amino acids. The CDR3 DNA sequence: TGTGCCAGCACCAGCACGGACAACCGTAACTACGAGCAGTACTTC. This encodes CASTSTDNRNYEQYF.

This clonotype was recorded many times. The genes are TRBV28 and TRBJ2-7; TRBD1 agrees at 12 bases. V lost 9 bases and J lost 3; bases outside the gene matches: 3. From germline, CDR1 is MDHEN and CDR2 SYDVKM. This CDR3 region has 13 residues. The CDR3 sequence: CASGTGGFYEQYF. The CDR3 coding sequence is TGTGCCAGTGGGACAGGGGGCTTCTACGAGCAGTACTTC.

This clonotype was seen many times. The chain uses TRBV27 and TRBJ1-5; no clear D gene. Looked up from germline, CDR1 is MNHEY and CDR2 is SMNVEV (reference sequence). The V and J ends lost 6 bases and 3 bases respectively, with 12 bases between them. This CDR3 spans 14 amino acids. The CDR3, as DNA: TGTGCCAGCAGCCCCGCCTGGTTCAATCAGCCCCAGCATTTT. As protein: CASSPAWFNQPQHF.

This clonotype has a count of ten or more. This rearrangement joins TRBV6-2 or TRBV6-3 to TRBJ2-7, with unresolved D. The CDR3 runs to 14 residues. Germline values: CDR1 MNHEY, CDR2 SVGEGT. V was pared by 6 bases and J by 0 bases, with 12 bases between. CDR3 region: CASSPDTSSYEQYF. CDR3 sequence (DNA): TGTGCCAGCAGCCCCGACACCTCCTCCTACGAGCAGTACTTC.

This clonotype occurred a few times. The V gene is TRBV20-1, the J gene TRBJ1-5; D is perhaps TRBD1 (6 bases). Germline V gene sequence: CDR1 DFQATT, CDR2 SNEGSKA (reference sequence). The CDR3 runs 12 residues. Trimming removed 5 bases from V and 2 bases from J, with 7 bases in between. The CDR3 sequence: CSAHRGNQPQHF. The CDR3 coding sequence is TGCAGTGCTCACAGGGGCAATCAGCCCCAGCATTTT.